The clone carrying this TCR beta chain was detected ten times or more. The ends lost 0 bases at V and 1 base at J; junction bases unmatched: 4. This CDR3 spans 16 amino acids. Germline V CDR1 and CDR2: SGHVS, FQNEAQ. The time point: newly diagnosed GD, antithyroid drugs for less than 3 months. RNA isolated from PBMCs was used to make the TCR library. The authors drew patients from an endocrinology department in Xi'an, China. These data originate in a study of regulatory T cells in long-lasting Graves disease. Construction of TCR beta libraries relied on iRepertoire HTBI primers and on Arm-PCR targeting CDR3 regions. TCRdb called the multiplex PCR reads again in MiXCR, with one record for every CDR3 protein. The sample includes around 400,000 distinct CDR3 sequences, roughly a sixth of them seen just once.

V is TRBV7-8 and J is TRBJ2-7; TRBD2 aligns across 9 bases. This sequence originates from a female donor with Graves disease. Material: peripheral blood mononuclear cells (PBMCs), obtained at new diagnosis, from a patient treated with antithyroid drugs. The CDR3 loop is CASSLAETSGSYEQYF. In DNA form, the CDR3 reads TGTGCCAGCAGCTTAGCGGAGACTAGCGGTTCCTACGAGCAGTACTTC.